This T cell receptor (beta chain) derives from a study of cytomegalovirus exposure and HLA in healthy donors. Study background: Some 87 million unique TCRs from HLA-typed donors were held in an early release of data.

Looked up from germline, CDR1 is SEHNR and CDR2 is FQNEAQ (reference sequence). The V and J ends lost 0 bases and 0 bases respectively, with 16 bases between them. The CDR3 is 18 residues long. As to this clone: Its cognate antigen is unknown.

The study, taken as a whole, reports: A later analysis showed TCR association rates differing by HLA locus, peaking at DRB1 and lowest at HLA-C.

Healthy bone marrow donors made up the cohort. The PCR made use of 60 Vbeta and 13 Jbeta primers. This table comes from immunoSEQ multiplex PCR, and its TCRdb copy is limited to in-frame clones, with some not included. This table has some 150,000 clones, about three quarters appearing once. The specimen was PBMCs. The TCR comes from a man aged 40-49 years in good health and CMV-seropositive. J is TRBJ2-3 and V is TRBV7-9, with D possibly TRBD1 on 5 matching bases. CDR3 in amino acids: CASSLAPGIISSTDTQYF. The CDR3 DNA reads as TGTGCCAGCAGCTTAGCCCCAGGGATCATTTCTAGCACAGATACGCAGTATTTT. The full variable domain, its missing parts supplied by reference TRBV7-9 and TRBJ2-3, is DTGVSQNPRHKITKRGQNVTFRCDPISEHNRLYWYRQTLGQGPEFLTYFQNEAQLEKSRLLSDRFSAERPKGSFSTLEIQRTEQGDSAMYLCASSLAPGIISSTDTQYFGPGTRLTVL.